This entry is about one T cell receptor beta chain. Profiled with immunoSEQ multiplex PCR; TCRdb holds only in-frame clones, not every one. This table has 38,000 or so clones, about 95% appearing once. The data derive from a study of T cell changes during pregnancy in multiple sclerosis. The ends were cut back, 3 bases at V and 8 bases at J, with 11 bases in the middle. CDR3 length: 13 residues. Germline CDR1 SGHTA, CDR2 FQGTGA. V is TRBV7-3 and J is TRBJ1-5; D is unresolved. Sequenced material: CD4+ T cells from peripheral blood mononuclear cells, taken in the second trimester of pregnancy. The sequence was collected from a female donor with multiple sclerosis, enrolled in a pregnancy study. CDR3 in amino acids: CASSLSVGEPQHF. CDR3 nucleotide sequence: TGTGCCAGCAGCTTGTCGGTCGGGGAGCCCCAGCATTTT.